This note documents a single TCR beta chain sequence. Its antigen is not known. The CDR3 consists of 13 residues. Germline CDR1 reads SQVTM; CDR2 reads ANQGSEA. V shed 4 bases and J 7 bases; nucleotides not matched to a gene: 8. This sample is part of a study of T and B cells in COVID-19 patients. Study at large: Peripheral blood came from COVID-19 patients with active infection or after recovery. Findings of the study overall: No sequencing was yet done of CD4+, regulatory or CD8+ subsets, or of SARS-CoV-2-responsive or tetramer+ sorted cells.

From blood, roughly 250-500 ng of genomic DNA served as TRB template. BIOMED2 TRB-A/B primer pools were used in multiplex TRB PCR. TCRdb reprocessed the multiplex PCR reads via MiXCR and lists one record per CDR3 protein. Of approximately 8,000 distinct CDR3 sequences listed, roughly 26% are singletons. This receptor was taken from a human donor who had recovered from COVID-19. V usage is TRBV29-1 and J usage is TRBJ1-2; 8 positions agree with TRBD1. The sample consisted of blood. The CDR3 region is CSVGGQGRGGYTF. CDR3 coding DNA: TGCAGCGTTGGCGGACAGGGACGGGGTGGCTACACCTTC.